This TCR beta chain was observed in a study of regulatory T cells in long-lasting Graves disease. Looking at the study overall: Newly diagnosed Graves' patients had under 3 months of antithyroid drugs.

The time point denotes: newly diagnosed GD, antithyroid drugs for less than 3 months. There was RNA extracted from PBMCs, and the TCR library was made from it. The ends were cut back, 6 bases at V and 5 bases at J, with 8 bases in the middle. This CDR3 is built from 12 residues. With respect to this clonotype: Given the absence of the conserved phenylalanine or tryptophan at the CDR3 end, a read error is likely.

Library construction for TCR beta used iRepertoire HTBI primers and Arm-PCR of CDR3 regions. MiXCR, run by TCRdb on the multiplex PCR reads, gives a single entry per CDR3 protein. The table shows around 500,000 distinct CDR3 sequences, with about 15% occurring only once. This sample also appeared in a second study, on T cells in Graves' hyperthyroidism and ophthalmopathy.

The sequencing here drew on peripheral blood mononuclear cells (PBMCs), taken at new diagnosis, from a patient treated with antithyroid drugs. This chain links TRBV12-3 or TRBV12-4 with TRBJ2-4, with D possibly matching TRBD2 (5 bases). The clonotype originates from a woman aged 35-60 years with Graves disease. The CDR3 DNA reads TGTGCCAGCAGCGGAGGTGAAAACATTCAGTACCTC. This encodes CASSGGENIQYL.